This passage covers 8 T cell receptor beta chains from one sample sequenced in a study of blood T cell repertoires in COVID-19. TCRdb's table, derived via immunoSEQ multiplex PCR, lists solely in-frame clones and lacks some. The sample records about 110,000 clones, roughly 70% being singletons. Sequencing input: peripheral blood. All receptors come from a woman in her thirties or forties with acute or convalescent COVID-19.

The chain joins TRBV5-1 to TRBJ2-5, with 9 bases aligning to TRBD1. CDR1 and CDR2 (germline): SGHRS, YFSETQ. CDR3 length: 15 residues. V shed 0 bases and J 7 bases; nucleotides not matched to a gene: 7. The CDR3 coding sequence is TGCGCCAGCAGCTTGGAGACAGGGGGGCTTGGGACCCAGTACTTC. This sequence encodes CASSLETGGLGTQYF.

DNA for the CDR3: TGTGCCAGCTCACCGTCGGAAAACATTCAGTACTTC. Translated, it gives CASSPSENIQYF. The V and J genes are TRBV18 and TRBJ2-4; D gene uncertain. The germline CDR1 and CDR2 sequences are KGHSH and LQKENI. Between the trimmed V and J ends, which lost 3 bases and 5 bases, there was a span of 5 bases. CDR3 length equals 12 residues.

The V and J genes are TRBV28 and TRBJ1-1; maybe TRBD1 (5 bases). The CDR3 totals 17 residues. Germline CDR1 reads MDHEN; CDR2 reads SYDVKM. V lost 6 bases and J lost 1, with 21 bases in between. The CDR3 DNA reads TGTGCCAGCAGCCCGGTGACACCGGCGGGGACGAACACTGAAGCTTTCTTT. The encoded protein is CASSPVTPAGTNTEAFF.

This clone was counted a few times. V is TRBV10-1 and J is TRBJ1-1, with a tentative D call TRBD1 (6 bases). Trimming pared 4 bases from V and 4 bases from J, leaving 13 bases between. This CDR3 has 14 amino acids. CDR1 and CDR2 from the germline V gene are WNHNN and SYGVQD (reference sequence). DNA for the CDR3: TGCGCCAGCAGTGTCGCAGGGGAGTCCACTGAAGCTTTCTTT. Its translation is CASSVAGESTEAFF.

The chain uses TRBV19 and TRBJ1-6, with 7 positions matching TRBD1. The CDR3 is 14 amino acids. J was trimmed by 8 bases and V by 4 bases; bases with no gene match: 5. Germline V gene data show CDR1 as LNHDA and CDR2 as SQIVND (reference sequence). Here the CDR3 DNA reads TGTGCCAGTAGTAACCGGGACAGCCATTCACCCCTCCACTTT. Its protein product is CASSNRDSHSPLHF.

This clone showed up just a few times. V usage is TRBV6-6 and J usage is TRBJ1-4; D might be TRBD1 (6 bases). The germline CDR1 and CDR2 sequences are MNHNY and SVGAGI (reference sequence). V was shortened by 5 bases and J by 8 bases, with 18 bases between the two germline ends. The CDR3 contains 15 residues. For the CDR3, the DNA is TGTGCCAGCAGTCACCAAACAGGGTTCGGGGAAAAACTGTTTTTT. Amino acids: CASSHQTGFGEKLFF.

The chain links TRBV29-1 to TRBJ1-1; maybe TRBD1 (6 bases). CDR1 SQVTM and CDR2 ANQGSEA come from the germline V gene. Trimming removed 6 bases from V and 1 base from J, with 12 bases in between. The CDR3 spans 13 residues. In DNA form, the CDR3 reads TGCAGCGTCTCCGCACAGGGGAACACTGAAGCTTTCTTT. It specifies CSVSAQGNTEAFF. The full variable domain, completed using reference TRBV29-1 and TRBJ1-1, is SAVISQKPSRDICQRGTSLTIQCQVDSQVTMMFWYRQQPGQSLTLIATANQGSEATYESGFVIDKFPISRPNLTFSTLTVSNMSPEDSSIYLCSVSAQGNTEAFFGQGTRLTVV.

This sequence joins TRBV5-4 and TRBJ2-3; D is possibly TRBD1 (5 bases). Looked up from germline, CDR1 is SGHNT and CDR2 is YYREEE (reference sequence). This CDR3 comprises 15 residues. Trimming removed 5 bases at V and 2 bases at J, with 15 bases between. DNA of the CDR3: TGTGCCAGCAGTATCTTTGGGGCCCACACAGATACGCAGTATTTT. This encodes CASSIFGAHTDTQYF.